The 8 T cell receptor beta chains below come from one sample, sequenced in a study of CD8 T cells in ankylosing spondylitis. These receptors lack a known antigen. Notes on the study in general: Ankylosing spondylitis blood appeared to be characterized by a TCR beta motif of eight or nine highly homologous variants.

MiXCR was run by TCRdb on the 5' RACE reads, yielding one entry per CDR3 protein. In the table there are around 770,000 distinct CDR3 sequences, approximately 12% of which are singletons. Sample: blood, either unsorted or a sorted T cell fraction (not recorded which). These receptors came from a male donor with ankylosing spondylitis.

There are a few counts of this clonotype. This rearrangement joins TRBV5-4 to TRBJ2-6; no firm D call. V lost 0 bases and J 2 bases, leaving 9 bases between the germline ends. The germline gives CDR1 SGHNT, CDR2 YYREEE (reference sequence). The CDR3 is made up of 16 amino acids. CDR3 in DNA: TGTGCCAGCAGCTTGGATGCAGGCACTGGGGCCAACGTCCTGACTTTC. It is translated as CASSLDAGTGANVLTF.

This clonotype was observed a single time. This chain links TRBV6-5 with TRBJ2-7; D may be TRBD2 (7 bases). V lost 2 bases and J lost 4, with 15 bases in between. Germline CDR1 reads MNHEY; CDR2 reads SVGAGI. The CDR3 is made up of 15 amino acids. CDR3 nucleotide sequence: TGTGCCAGCAGTTACAAGGCAGGGGAGGGATACGAGCAGTACTTC. This sequence encodes CASSYKAGEGYEQYF.

The chain couples TRBV20-1 to TRBJ2-3, with a possible D match to TRBD2 (6 bases). The CDR3 has 20 amino acids. Germline V lookup: CDR1 DFQATT, CDR2 SNEGSKA (reference sequence). With 1 base removed from V and 2 bases from J, the gap between germline ends came to 28 bases. In DNA form, the CDR3 reads TGCAGTGCTAGAGGGGTGTTGGGGACTGGGGGATCCTCGATCACAGATACGCAGTATTTT. Translating gives CSARGVLGTGGSSITDTQYF.

This clonotype occurred a few times. The rearrangement uses TRBV5-1 and TRBJ2-1; tentatively, D is TRBD1 (5 bases). This CDR3 region has 15 residues. V dropped 0 bases and J dropped 6 bases, with 13 bases sitting between them. Germline assignment: CDR1 SGHRS and CDR2 YFSETQ. In DNA form, the CDR3 reads TGCGCCAGCAGCTTGGCCAGGGCCTGGAGCAATGAGCAGTTCTTC. This codes for CASSLARAWSNEQFF.

At least ten counts were recorded for this clonotype. The chain employs TRBV10-3 and TRBJ2-3; no reliable D call. V was clipped by 10 bases and J by 0 bases, with 11 bases between them. The germline V gene has CDR1 ENHRY and CDR2 SYGVKD. This CDR3 comprises 13 residues. The CDR3 DNA follows: TGTGCCAGTTCAGCCTCTAGCACAGATACGCAGTATTTT. It codes for CASSASSTDTQYF.

This clonotype was observed at least ten times. This rearrangement joins TRBV20-1 to TRBJ1-2, with a tentative D call TRBD1 (5 bases). V gave up 6 bases and J gave up 0 bases, with 17 bases separating them. The CDR3 loop spans 15 amino acids. Germline loops: CDR1 DFQATT, CDR2 SNEGSKA (reference sequence). This CDR3 reads CSAGGATSANYGYTF. Here the CDR3 DNA reads TGCAGTGCGGGCGGGGCCACTTCAGCTAACTATGGCTACACCTTC.

The chain couples TRBV4-2 to TRBJ1-1; D remains ambiguous. CDR1 is LGHNA, CDR2 YNFKEQ, per germline. V lost 0 bases, J lost 5 bases, and 13 bases lay in between. The CDR3 length is 15 residues. This chain's CDR3 is CASSQDPGRRTEAFF. The CDR3 DNA reads TGTGCCAGCAGCCAAGATCCAGGACGGAGGACTGAAGCTTTCTTT.

The rearrangement joins TRBV6-1 to TRBJ2-3; 8 bases map to TRBD1. Unmatched junction bases numbered 5, after V lost 7 bases and J lost 2 bases. The CDR3 consists of 14 residues. The germline V gene has CDR1 MNHNS and CDR2 SASEGT. Written as DNA, the CDR3 is TGTGCCAGCACCCGACAGGGGCCCACAGATACGCAGTATTTT. Translation: CASTRQGPTDTQYF.